This T cell receptor (beta chain) emerged from a study of OX40 agonist ivuxolimab in advanced cancers. On this clone itself: The antigen remains undetermined.

Only in-frame clones appear in the TCRdb table, and some are missing; sequencing was by immunoSEQ multiplex PCR. The repertoire consists of about 100,000 clones, with 90% occurring once and the leading ten covering about 0.31%. Study-wide findings and caveats: Both CD4+ and CD8+ T cell populations in blood had undergone clonal expansion by week 6 at 0.1 to 3.0 mg/kg.

Germline V gives CDR1 SGHDN, CDR2 FVKESK. The CDR3 is made up of 14 amino acids. Trimming cost V 3 bases and J 1 base, with 6 bases left between them. The sequence was collected from an adult with an advanced solid tumor such as melanoma, head and neck, liver or kidney cancer. The sequencing here drew on CD4+ or CD8+ T cells sorted from blood, taken in a trial of the OX40 agonist ivuxolimab. The chain is built from TRBV14 and TRBJ2-2; D uncertain. The CDR3 region is CASSQNMNTGELFF. The CDR3 region has the DNA TGTGCCAGCAGCCAGAACATGAACACCGGGGAGCTGTTTTTT.